This TCR beta chain is from a study of beta chain features in type 1 diabetes. V gave up 1 base and J gave up 4 bases, with 13 bases separating them. This CDR3 is built from 16 residues. Germline values: CDR1 SGHVS, CDR2 FNYEAQ. This clone was seen only a few times. Isolated RNA was reverse transcribed in full, so expressed TCRB transcripts were sequenced. Data came from immunoSEQ multiplex PCR; TCRdb stores just in-frame clones and leaves some out. The table records over 700,000 clones, around a sixth of them present only once. Once sorted, every population was more than 95% pure. The gene calls are TRBV7-6 and TRBJ2-2, with D maybe TRBD2 (5 bases). This TCR came from a woman aged 18-29 years in good health. The specimen sequenced was naive CD4+ T cells from blood. CDR3 in amino acids: CASSLDPGSVTGELFF. The DNA for the CDR3 is TGTGCCAGCAGCTTAGACCCGGGATCGGTCACCGGGGAGCTGTTTTTT.